Below are 7 T cell receptor beta chains sequenced from a single sample in a study of neurological immune-mediated disorders. TCRdb re-called the 5' RACE reads with MiXCR, one entry per CDR3 protein. This table has fewer than 80,000 distinct CDR3 sequences, approximately 4.6% appearing once. Specimen: PBMCs. These TCRs come from a woman in her 50s with multiple sclerosis.

The sample holds many counts of this clonotype. The chain uses TRBV20-1 and TRBJ2-4; 9 bases match TRBD2. Germline CDR1 DFQATT, CDR2 SNEGSKA (reference sequence). With 6 bases clipped from V and 0 bases from J, the junction kept 15 bases outside the gene matches. The CDR3 spans 18 residues. This CDR3 is CSASRAGGDSVAKNIQYF. CDR3 in DNA: TGCAGTGCGTCCCGAGCGGGGGGCGATTCAGTAGCCAAAAACATTCAGTACTTC.

This clonotype was seen many times. The chain carries TRBV2 and TRBJ1-5, with D perhaps TRBD1 (6 bases). Germline values: CDR1 SNHLY, CDR2 FYNNEI. Trimming removed 6 bases from V and 0 bases from J, with 9 bases in between. The CDR3 covers 14 residues. The CDR3 region has the DNA TGTGCCAGCAGGGGGACAAATAGCAATCAGCCCCAGCATTTT. Protein sequence: CASRGTNSNQPQHF.

Many counts were recorded for this clonotype. This chain joins TRBV7-2 and TRBJ2-3; 8 nucleotides align to TRBD2. The CDR3 is made up of 16 amino acids. V gave up 5 bases and J gave up 2 bases; unmatched junction bases: 9. Per germline, CDR1 SGHTA and CDR2 FQGNSA. CDR3 sequence: CASSLTSGRLTDTQYF. CDR3 DNA: TGTGCCAGCAGCCTCACTAGCGGCAGACTCACAGATACGCAGTATTTT.

Remarks on this clonotype: A read error is possible here, since a much larger clone lies one base away. CDR3 amino acids: CASSLGTDQPQHF. The CDR3 bases are TGTGCCAGCAGCTTGGGGACGGATCAGCCCCAGCATTTT. The chain links TRBV5-6 to TRBJ1-5; D not certain. From germline, CDR1 is SGHDT and CDR2 YYEEEE. This CDR3 contains 13 residues. With 0 bases removed from V and 5 bases from J, the gap between germline ends came to 6 bases.

The table lists this clonotype with many counts. The chain combines TRBV5-1 with TRBJ2-7; D ambiguous. V lost 0 bases, J lost 2 bases, and 18 bases lay in between. The CDR3 loop spans 17 amino acids. Per the germline V gene, CDR1 is SGHRS and CDR2 is YFSETQ. CDR3 sequence (DNA): TGCGCCAGCAGCTTGGCCGTTGTAAGAGAGAAGACCTACGAGCAGTACTTC. Translating gives CASSLAVVREKTYEQYF.

This clonotype occurred a few times. The V gene is TRBV9, the J gene TRBJ2-3, with D uncertain. V was pared by 4 bases and J by 5 bases, with 14 bases between. The CDR3 contains 14 residues. Germline V gene lookup returns CDR1 SGDLS and CDR2 YYNGEE. For the CDR3, the DNA is TGTGCCAGCAGCCGGGTGGGGTATGAAGATACGCAGTATTTT. Translating it yields CASSRVGYEDTQYF.

This clonotype was counted at least ten times. This chain joins TRBV20-1 and TRBJ2-7; D is uncertain. V was clipped by 0 bases and J by 5 bases, with 14 bases between them. CDR1 and CDR2 (germline): DFQATT, SNEGSKA (reference sequence). This CDR3 is built from 14 residues. DNA of the CDR3: TGCAGTGCTAGAGATGCCGGCGCCGTCGACGAGCAGTACTTC. Its translation is CSARDAGAVDEQYF.